This T cell receptor beta chain was obtained from a study of cytomegalovirus exposure and HLA in healthy donors. Study at large: Out of several hundred genotyped donors, roughly 80% belonged to the Caucasian-associated ancestry cluster.

Use of 60 Vbeta and 13 Jbeta primers characterized the PCR. Only in-frame clones appear in the TCRdb table, and some are missing; sequencing was by immunoSEQ multiplex PCR. The table lists around 190,000 clones, approximately 85% of them singletons. About this clone itself: What it binds is unknown.

The CDR3 consists of 14 residues. V lost 6 bases, J lost 11 bases, and 14 bases stayed unmatched. From germline, CDR1 is MNHEY and CDR2 SMNVEV (reference sequence). Broader study findings: The likely origin of a cluster of highly shared sequence variants was a sequencing artifact.

This TCR came from a woman aged 50 to 65 in good health and CMV-seronegative. The V call is TRBV27, the J call TRBJ2-5, with TRBD2 matching 8 bases. Sequenced material: PBMCs. The CDR3 DNA is TGTGCCAGCAGCCCGGGAGGGCAATTCGAAGAGCAGTACTTC. Encoded protein: CASSPGGQFEEQYF.